The 9 T cell receptor beta chains given below trace back to one sample, sequenced in a study of CD8+CD57+ T cells in acquired aplastic anemia. An expansion of CD8+CD57+ cells by flow cytometry had been shown in patients chosen for sequencing. Using genomic DNA as the template, TCR beta VDJ and CDR3 profiling was carried out. TCRdb independently ran MiXCR on the reads; one entry per CDR3 protein. This table has approximately 100,000 distinct CDR3 sequences, around 68% appearing once. Sequencing used sorted CD4+, CD8+, or CD8+CD57+ T cells (not recorded which) from PBMCs. Source of these receptors: a human donor with aplastic anemia.

This rearrangement joins TRBV6-1 to TRBJ2-2; 9 bases fit TRBD1. V shed 6 bases and J 5 bases; nucleotides not matched to a gene: 7. The CDR3 runs to 15 residues. Germline CDR1 reads MNHNS; CDR2 reads SASEGT. CDR3 amino acids: CASRVGQGFTGELFF. The CDR3 DNA reads as TGTGCCAGCAGGGTGGGACAGGGATTTACCGGGGAGCTGTTTTTT.

The chain is built from TRBV20-1 and TRBJ1-4, with 7 bases fitting TRBD1. The CDR3 extends over 15 amino acids. V shed 8 bases, J shed 0 bases, and the junction held 9 bases outside the gene matches. Germline assignment: CDR1 DFQATT and CDR2 SNEGSKA (reference sequence). CDR3 sequence reads: CSSRSGTATNEKLFF. Written as DNA, the CDR3 is TGCAGTTCAAGGTCCGGGACAGCAACTAATGAAAAACTGTTTTTT.

The chain uses TRBV11-2 and TRBJ2-5, with TRBD2 matching 10 bases. The CDR3 sequence is 15 residues long. With V trimmed by 2 bases and J by 5 bases, 5 bases remained unmatched. Looked up from germline, CDR1 is SGHAT and CDR2 is FQNNGV. Written as DNA, the CDR3 is TGTGCCAGCAGCTTACAGCGGGGGGGCTTGGAGACCCAGTACTTC. As protein: CASSLQRGGLETQYF.

The chain uses TRBV19 and TRBJ2-7, with D maybe TRBD2 (5 bases). The V gene's germline CDR1 is LNHDA and CDR2 SQIVND (reference sequence). The CDR3 has 15 residues. Deletions cut 2 bases from V and 0 bases from J, with 11 bases between. The CDR3 loop reads CASSITGTRSYEQYF. The CDR3 DNA reads as TGTGCCAGTAGTATAACGGGAACGCGCTCCTACGAGCAGTACTTC.

A few counts support this clonotype. V is TRBV20-1 and J is TRBJ1-2; D not resolved. Trimming stripped 4 bases from V and 2 bases from J, with 11 bases between. Germline CDR1 reads DFQATT; CDR2 reads SNEGSKA (reference sequence). The CDR3 length is 13 residues. DNA for the CDR3: TGCAGTGCTACGGGTCGAGTCAACTATGGCTACACCTTC. It is translated as CSATGRVNYGYTF.

The chain's CDR3 is CASSTRTTSYEQYF. CDR3 nucleotide sequence: TGTGCCAGCAGCACGCGTACCACAAGCTACGAGCAGTACTTC. The J gene is TRBJ2-7, the V gene TRBV7-2; D not certain. Germline loops: CDR1 SGHTA, CDR2 FQGNSA. The length of the CDR3 is 14 residues. V lost 5 bases to trimming and J lost 3 bases, with 14 bases between them.

V usage is TRBV7-9 and J usage is TRBJ2-3; D unresolved. V was cut by 5 bases and J by 4 bases, with 10 bases left in between. The CDR3 is made up of 13 amino acids. Germline V CDR1 and CDR2: SEHNR, FQNEAQ (reference sequence). CDR3 DNA sequence: TGTGCCAGCAGCCTCATCATCCCAGATACGCAGTATTTT. Its protein product is CASSLIIPDTQYF. The full variable domain, completed using reference TRBV7-9 and TRBJ2-3, is DTGVSQNPRHKITKRGQNVTFRCDPISEHNRLYWYRQTLGQGPEFLTYFQNEAQLEKSRLLSDRFSAERPKGSFSTLEIQRTEQGDSAMYLCASSLIIPDTQYFGPGTRLTVL.

This sequence joins TRBV24-1 and TRBJ1-2, with 9 bases lining up with TRBD1. The CDR3 has 16 residues. V shed 4 bases, J shed 3 bases, and the junction held 8 bases outside the gene matches. Looked up from germline, CDR1 is KGHDR and CDR2 is SFDVKD. DNA of the CDR3: TGTGCCACCAGTGACCCGACAGGGGGTAAGGACTATGGCTACACCTTC. Translating it yields CATSDPTGGKDYGYTF.

Note on this clonotype: The final CDR3 position lacks the conserved phenylalanine or tryptophan, pointing to a likely read error. The CDR3 is CASSLTGGSNTEAFL. The CDR3 bases are TGCGCCAGCAGCTTGACAGGGGGATCGAACACTGAAGCTTTCCTT. The chain couples TRBV5-1 to TRBJ1-1; 8 nucleotides match TRBD1. CDR1 SGHRS and CDR2 YFSETQ come from the germline V gene. This CDR3 has 15 residues. Losses at the gene ends were 1 base for V and 1 base for J; bases not matched to a gene: 3.